This T cell receptor beta chain was captured in a study of T-cell reconstitution after alpha-beta-depleted transplantation in children. This clonotype was observed many times. CDR3 length: 16 residues. Losses at the gene ends were 3 bases for V and 3 bases for J; bases not matched to a gene: 3. The TCRbeta library incorporated unique molecular identifiers. TCRdb processed the PCR reads anew with MiXCR; each CDR3 protein has one entry. This table has 500,000 or so distinct CDR3 sequences, approximately 30% appearing once. This TCR was recovered from a human donor who donated a stem cell graft to a child with aplastic anemia. Sequenced material: PBMCs from the stem cell graft donor, taken from the stem cell graft. This rearrangement joins TRBV12-3 or TRBV12-4 to TRBJ2-2; 11 positions agree with TRBD2. CDR3 residues: CASSLGTSGYTGELFF. CDR3 DNA sequence: TGTGCCAGCAGTTTGGGGACTAGCGGATACACCGGGGAGCTGTTTTTT.